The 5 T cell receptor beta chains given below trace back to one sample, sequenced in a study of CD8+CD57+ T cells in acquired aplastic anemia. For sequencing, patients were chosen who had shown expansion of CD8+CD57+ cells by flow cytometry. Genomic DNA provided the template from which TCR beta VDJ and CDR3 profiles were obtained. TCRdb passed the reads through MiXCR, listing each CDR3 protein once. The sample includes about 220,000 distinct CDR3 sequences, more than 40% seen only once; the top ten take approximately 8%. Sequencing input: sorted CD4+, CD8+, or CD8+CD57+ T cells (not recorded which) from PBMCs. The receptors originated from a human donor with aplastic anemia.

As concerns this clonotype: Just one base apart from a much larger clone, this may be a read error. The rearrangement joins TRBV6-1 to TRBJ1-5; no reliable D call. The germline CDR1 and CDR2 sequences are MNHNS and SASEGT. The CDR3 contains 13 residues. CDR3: CASSLYSDQPQHF. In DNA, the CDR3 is TGTGCCAGCAGTTTGTATAGCGATCAGCCCCAGCATTTT.

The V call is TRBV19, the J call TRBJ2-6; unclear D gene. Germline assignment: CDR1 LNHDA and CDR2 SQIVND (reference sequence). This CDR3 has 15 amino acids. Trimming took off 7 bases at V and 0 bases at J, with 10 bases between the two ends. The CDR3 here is CASTSEGSGANVLTF. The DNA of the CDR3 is TGTGCCAGTACCAGCGAAGGCTCTGGGGCCAACGTCCTGACTTTC.

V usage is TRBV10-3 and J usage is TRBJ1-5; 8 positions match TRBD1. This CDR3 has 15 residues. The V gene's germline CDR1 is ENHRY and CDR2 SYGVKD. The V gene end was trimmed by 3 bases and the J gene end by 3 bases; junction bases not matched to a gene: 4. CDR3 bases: TGTGCCATCAGTGACACAGGGGGTGACAATCAGCCCCAGCATTTT. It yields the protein CAISDTGGDNQPQHF.

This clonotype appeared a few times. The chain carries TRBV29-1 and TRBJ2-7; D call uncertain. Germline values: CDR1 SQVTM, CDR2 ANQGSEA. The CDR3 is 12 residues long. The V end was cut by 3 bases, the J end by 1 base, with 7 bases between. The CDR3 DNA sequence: TGCAGCGTTGAGCTCGATTCCTACGAGCAGTACTTC. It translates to CSVELDSYEQYF.

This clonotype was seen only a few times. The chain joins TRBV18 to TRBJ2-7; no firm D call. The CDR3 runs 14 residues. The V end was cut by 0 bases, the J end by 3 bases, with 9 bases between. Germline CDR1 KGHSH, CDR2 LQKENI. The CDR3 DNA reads TGTGCCAGCTCACCACCTGAAAAGCTCTACGAGCAGTACTTC. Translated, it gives CASSPPEKLYEQYF.